This record looks at one TCR beta chain sequence and its context. Its cognate antigen has yet to be identified. Sequence at one end of the junction differs from germline and may be a read error. Library method: 5' RACE. TCRdb records Illumina HiSeq 2500 as the sequencer. The second PCR ran for roughly 7 to 12 cycles and used a J-beta primer mix along with a sample-barcoded 5' primer. A unique molecular identifier was introduced onto each TCR beta cDNA molecule by a template-switch 5' adaptor carrying 12 random nucleotides. Each sample yielded at least 2.5 million CDR3-containing paired-end reads. All of the RNA was converted into first-strand cDNA using the Mint cDNA synthesis kit, with a TRBC-specific oligonucleotide serving as the primer. All cDNA was treated with uracil-DNA glycosylase and then went through a first 18-cycle PCR with the universal primers M1SS and BC2_uni_R. Regarding the original processing steps: Normalization of each sample was performed by random selection of 1 million high-quality reads, each carrying a distinct molecular identifier. Instead of being binned into consensus sequences, reads with shared molecular identifiers were discarded. CDR3 identification, clonotype clustering and error correction used MiTCR with a Q25 quality threshold and the strictest error-elimination algorithm. A nonparametric unseen species model using Euler transformation provided a lower-bound estimate of total TCR beta diversity. In-frame beta chains were kept once TCRdb had trimmed the public reads at Q25 with fastp and called clones with MiXCR. Each CDR3 protein gets just one entry, which takes the most common genes and DNA from the rows behind it. For this entry, the V and J calls and clone size follow TCRdb and not the study's own pipeline. Across this sample there are under 2,000,000 distinct CDR3 sequences, with roughly 49% seen only once. Of the sample, approximately 2.1% falls within the top ten clones.

This sample is part of a study of blood T cells in healthy people across ages (dated by TCRdb to the mid-2010s). As for the study more broadly: Template switching captured roughly one uniquely barcoded TCR beta cDNA molecule per two T cells in model experiments. Donors of different ages were randomly distributed across sequencing lanes to avoid experimental bias. To track age-related changes in TCR beta repertoire diversity, the study relied on deep sequencing normalized with unique cDNA molecular identifiers. Donors were grouped into four age groups: young (average 16 years), middle-aged (less than 40), aged (roughly 62) and long-lived (82). Two additional independent replicas of 1 million unique cDNA reads from the same blood draw were analyzed for two donors (one aged 18 to 29 and one aged 80 or older). The paper's findings and limits, for the study overall: Observed TCR beta diversity correlated strongly with the percentage of naive T cells measured by flow cytometry. Observed TCR beta diversity per million T cells fell roughly linearly with age, and a significant reduction was already apparent by age around 40. Bulk unsorted PBMC profiling prevented conclusive comparison of naive and antigen-experienced compartments. The CMV infection status of donors was not known, potentially confounding age-related changes in expanded clonotypes. The long-lived group showed more naive CD4+ T cells, fewer expanded clones and increased TCR diversity than the aged group, suggesting age selection. Estimates of total diversity based on one million sequenced T cells were considered lower bounds and underestimates.

The donors were 40 or so Caucasian individuals from Russia, aged 6 to 90 years, who were systemically healthy. Each donor gave about 10 milliliters of peripheral blood, drawn into EDTA-treated Vacutainer tubes. Ficoll-Paque density-gradient centrifugation was used to isolate PBMCs, with at least 6.5 million per sample. Total RNA, at least 5 micrograms per sample, was extracted from PBMCs with Trizol reagent. For every donor, flow cytometry on a PBMC aliquot measured the percentage of naive CD45RAhigh/CD27high T cells. The CDR3 contains 16 residues, cysteine and phenylalanine counted. This entry keeps only the CDR3 DNA: 48 bases, framed from base 1. The CDR1 and CDR2 encoded by the germline V gene are SGHRS and YFSETQ.

The source of this sequence is a woman between 35 and 50 years old in good health. The rearranged chain carries TRBV5-1 and TRBJ2-1; TRBD2 is possibly the D segment (7 matching bases). Material: blood. The CDR3 here reads CTSVPRPGGLNNEQFF. The nucleotide sequence reads as follows: TGCACCAGCGTCCCCCGACCGGGGGGCCTTAACAATGAGCAGTTCTTC.